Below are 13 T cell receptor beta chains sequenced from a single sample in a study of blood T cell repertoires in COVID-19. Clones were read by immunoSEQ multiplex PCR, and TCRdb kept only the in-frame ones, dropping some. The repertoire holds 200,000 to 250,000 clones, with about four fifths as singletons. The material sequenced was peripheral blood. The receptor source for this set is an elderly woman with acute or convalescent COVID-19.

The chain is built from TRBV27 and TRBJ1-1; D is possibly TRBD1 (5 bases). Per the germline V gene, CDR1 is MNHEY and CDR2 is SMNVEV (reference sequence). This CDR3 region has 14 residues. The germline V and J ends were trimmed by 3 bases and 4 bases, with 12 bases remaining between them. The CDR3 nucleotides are TGTGCCAGCAGTTTGACGCAGGGTTCCACTGAAGCTTTCTTT. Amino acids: CASSLTQGSTEAFF.

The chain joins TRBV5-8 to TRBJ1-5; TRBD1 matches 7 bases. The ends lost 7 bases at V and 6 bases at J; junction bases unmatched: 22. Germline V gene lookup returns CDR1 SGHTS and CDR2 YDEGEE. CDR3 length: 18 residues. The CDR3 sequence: CASRRPRGGTVVGQPQHF. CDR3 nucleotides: TGTGCCAGCCGGCGGCCTAGAGGGGGCACGGTGGTCGGTCAGCCCCAGCATTTT.

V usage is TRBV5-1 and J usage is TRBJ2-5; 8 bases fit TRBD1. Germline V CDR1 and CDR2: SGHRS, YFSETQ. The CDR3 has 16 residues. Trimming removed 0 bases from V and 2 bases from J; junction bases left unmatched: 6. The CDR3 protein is CASSLAPTGVQETQYF. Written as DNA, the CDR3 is TGCGCCAGCAGCTTGGCACCGACAGGGGTGCAAGAGACCCAGTACTTC.

The CDR3 is CASSPLYF. The CDR3, as DNA: TGTGCCAGCAGCCCCCTGTATTTT. V and J are TRBV6-6 and TRBJ2-3; no clear D. Trimming pared 6 bases from V and 14 bases from J, leaving 6 bases between. Germline CDR1 is MNHNY and CDR2 is SVGAGI (reference sequence). CDR3 length: 8 amino acids.

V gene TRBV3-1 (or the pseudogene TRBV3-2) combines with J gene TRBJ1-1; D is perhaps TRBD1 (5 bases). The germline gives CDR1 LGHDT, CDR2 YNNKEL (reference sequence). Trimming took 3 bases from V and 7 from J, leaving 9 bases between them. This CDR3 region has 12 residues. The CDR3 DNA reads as TGTGCCAGCAGCCACCTAGGGGTTGAAGCTTTCTTT. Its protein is CASSHLGVEAFF.

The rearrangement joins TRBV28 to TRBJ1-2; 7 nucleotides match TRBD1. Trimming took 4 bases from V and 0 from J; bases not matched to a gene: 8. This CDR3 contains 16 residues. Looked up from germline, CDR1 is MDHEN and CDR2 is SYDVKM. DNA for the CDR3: TGTGCCAGCAGTTCCACAGGGGTCCCCTCTAACTATGGCTACACCTTC. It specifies CASSSTGVPSNYGYTF.

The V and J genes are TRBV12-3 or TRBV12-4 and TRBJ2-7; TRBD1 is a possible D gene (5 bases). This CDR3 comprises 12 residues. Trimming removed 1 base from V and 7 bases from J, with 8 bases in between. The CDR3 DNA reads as TGTGCCAGCAGTTTAGGGGGCTGGGAGCAGTACTTC. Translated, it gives CASSLGGWEQYF.

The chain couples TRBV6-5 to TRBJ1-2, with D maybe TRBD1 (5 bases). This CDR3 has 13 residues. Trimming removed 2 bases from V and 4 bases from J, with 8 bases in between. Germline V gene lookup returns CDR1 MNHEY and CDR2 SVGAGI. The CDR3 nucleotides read TGTGCCAGCAGTTACCAGGGCCGCTATGGCTACACCTTC. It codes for CASSYQGRYGYTF.

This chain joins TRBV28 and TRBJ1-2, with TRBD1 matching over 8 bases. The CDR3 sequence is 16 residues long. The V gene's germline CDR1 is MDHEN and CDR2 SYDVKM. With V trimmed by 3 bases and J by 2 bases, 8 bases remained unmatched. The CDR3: CASSFAGGAENYGYTF. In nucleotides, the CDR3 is TGTGCCAGCAGTTTCGCAGGGGGCGCTGAAAACTATGGCTACACCTTC.

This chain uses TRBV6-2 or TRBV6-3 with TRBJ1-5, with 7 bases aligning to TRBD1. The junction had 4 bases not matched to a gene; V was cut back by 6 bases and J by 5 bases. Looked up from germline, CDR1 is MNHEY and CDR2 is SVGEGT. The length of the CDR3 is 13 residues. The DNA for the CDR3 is TGTGCCAGCAGCCGTACAGGGGATCAGCCCCAGCATTTT. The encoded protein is CASSRTGDQPQHF.

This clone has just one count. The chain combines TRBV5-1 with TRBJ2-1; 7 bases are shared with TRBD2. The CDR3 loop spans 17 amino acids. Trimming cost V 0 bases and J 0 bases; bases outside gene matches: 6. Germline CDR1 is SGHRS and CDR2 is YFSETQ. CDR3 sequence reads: CASSLEAGSSSYNEQFF. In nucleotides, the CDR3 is TGCGCCAGCAGCTTGGAAGCGGGGTCGAGCTCCTACAATGAGCAGTTCTTC.

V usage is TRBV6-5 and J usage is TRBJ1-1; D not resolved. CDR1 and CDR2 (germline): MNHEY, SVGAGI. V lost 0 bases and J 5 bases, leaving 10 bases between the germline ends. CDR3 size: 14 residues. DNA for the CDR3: TGTGCCAGCAGTTACTCGACCACGCGGACTGAAGCTTTCTTT. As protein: CASSYSTTRTEAFF.

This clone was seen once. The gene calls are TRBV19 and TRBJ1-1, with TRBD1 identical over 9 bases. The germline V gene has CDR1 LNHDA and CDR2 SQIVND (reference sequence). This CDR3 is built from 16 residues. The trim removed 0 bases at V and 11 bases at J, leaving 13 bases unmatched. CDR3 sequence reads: CASSIDRVRTGVGAFF. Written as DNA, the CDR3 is TGTGCCAGTAGTATAGATCGCGTTCGGACAGGGGTTGGTGCTTTCTTT.